This T cell receptor (beta chain) is from a study of patients and donors after allogeneic stem cell transplantation. V was cut by 1 base and J by 6 bases, with 7 bases left in between. CDR1 and CDR2 (germline): LGHDT, YNNKEL (reference sequence). CDR3 length equals 13 residues. TCRdb itself ran the RT-PCR reads through MiXCR, one entry per CDR3 protein. The sample has about 160,000 distinct CDR3 sequences; 24% are singletons. Sample: blood, either unsorted or a sorted T cell fraction (not recorded which). The clonotype originates from a human donor who was either an allogeneic HSCT recipient or a stem cell or donor lymphocyte infusion donor (not recorded which). It is not recorded whose cells these are; they may come from a transplant donor. The genes are TRBV3-1 and TRBJ2-1; no definite D call. CDR3 nucleotide sequence: TGTGCCAGCAGCCAAGGATACCTCAATGAGCAGTTCTTC. It translates to CASSQGYLNEQFF.